Listed below are T cell receptor beta chains from one sample, sequenced in a study of Tregs in tolerant kidney transplant recipients. The method was immunoSEQ multiplex PCR; TCRdb's version includes in-frame clones alone and lacks a portion of them. The sample holds 50,000 to 65,000 clones, about 87% seen once. This material consisted of CD4+ T cells from blood (PBMCs), taken 6 months after the transplant. The receptors stem from a human patient who received a combined kidney and bone marrow transplant. The graft donor may have given rise to some T cells. CDR3s include the opening cysteine and the closing phenylalanine or tryptophan. Fields, in order: D gene, V gene, clone size, J gene, CDR3 protein, CDR3 DNA. The D gene is left open where the match is weak. Some rows mark clone size as missing; the rest say once, few, many or name a class of expanded clone.

>NA|TRBV10-3|NA|TRBJ2-1
CAISEVGGPSYNEQFF
TGTGCCATCAGTGAGGTCGGGGGGCCCTCCTACAATGAGCAGTTCTTC
>TRBD1|TRBV7-8|few|TRBJ1-2
CASSSQDRGHGYTF
TGTGCCAGCAGCTCCCAGGACAGGGGACATGGCTACACCTTC
>NA|TRBV5-6|NA|TRBJ2-1
CASSRVGGDSNEQFF
TGTGCCAGCAGCAGAGTAGGGGGAGATAGTAATGAGCAGTTCTTC
>TRBD1|TRBV6-1|once|TRBJ2-2
CASSGSQGAGTGELFF
TGTGCCAGCAGTGGATCTCAGGGGGCCGGAACCGGGGAGCTGTTTTTT
>NA|TRBV5-1|NA|TRBJ2-1
CASSLAPGYNEQFF
TGCGCCAGCAGCTTGGCCCCGGGGTACAATGAGCAGTTCTTC
>NA|TRBV4-3|NA|TRBJ2-1
CASSQYRSGEQFF
TGCGCCAGCAGCCAGTACAGGTCGGGTGAGCAGTTCTTC
>TRBD1|TRBV19|NA|TRBJ2-2
CASSSPGQGNTGELFF
TGTGCCAGTAGTTCACCGGGACAGGGAAACACCGGGGAGCTGTTTTTT
>NA|TRBV9|NA|TRBJ2-3
CASSVSPSQGTQYF
TGTGCCAGCAGCGTAAGCCCGTCCCAGGGTACGCAGTATTTT
>NA|TRBV5-6|NA|TRBJ2-1
CASNGAGNEQFF
TGTGCCAGCAATGGAGCGGGTAATGAGCAGTTCTTC
>NA|TRBV9|NA|TRBJ2-1
CASSVLPGGYNEQFF
TGTGCCAGCAGCGTACTTCCCGGGGGCTACAATGAGCAGTTCTTC
>NA|TRBV29-1|NA|TRBJ2-7
CSVEGVEDEQYF
TGCAGCGTTGAAGGGGTCGAGGACGAGCAGTACTTC
>TRBD2|TRBV5-4|NA|TRBJ2-3
CASKPRTSGGQDTQYF
TGTGCCAGCAAACCTCGGACTAGCGGGGGGCAAGATACGCAGTATTTT
>TRBD1|TRBV6-5|NA|TRBJ2-7
CASSPTGAHEQYF
TGTGCCAGCAGTCCGACAGGGGCCCACGAGCAGTACTTC
>TRBD2|TRBV10-2|few|TRBJ2-1
CASSGLAGAGYNEQFF
TGCGCCAGCAGTGGACTAGCGGGGGCCGGGTACAATGAGCAGTTCTTC
>NA|TRBV10-1|NA|TRBJ2-6
CASSMQVRSHKSRANVLTF
TGCGCCAGCAGTATGCAGGTAAGATCGCACAAAAGTCGGGCCAACGTCCTGACTTTC
>NA|TRBV15|NA|TRBJ2-1
CATSRDSGRRDEQFF
TGTGCCACCAGCAGAGATTCGGGAAGAAGGGATGAGCAGTTCTTC
>NA|TRBV7-9|NA|TRBJ1-3
CAAGWIGESYSGNTIYF
TGTGCCGCGGGGTGGATTGGCGAATCCTACTCTGGAAACACCATATATTTT
>TRBD1|TRBV5-1|NA|TRBJ2-7
CASSPGQLYEQYF
TGCGCCAGCAGCCCGGGACAGCTCTACGAGCAGTACTTC
>TRBD1|TRBV6-1|once|TRBJ1-1
CASSDEGAVNTEAFF
TGTGCCAGCAGTGACGAGGGGGCGGTGAACACTGAAGCTTTCTTT
>TRBD1|TRBV4-1|NA|TRBJ2-3
CASSQDTGVRADTQYF
TGCGCCAGCAGCCAAGATACAGGGGTGAGGGCAGATACGCAGTATTTT
>TRBD1|TRBV19|NA|TRBJ2-3
CASSITGVVTDTQYF
TGTGCCAGTAGTATAACAGGGGTAGTGACAGATACGCAGTATTTT
>NA|TRBV5-5|NA|TRBJ1-1
CARLRRGSSTEAFF
TGTGCCAGATTAAGGAGGGGCAGTTCGACTGAAGCTTTCTTT
>NA|TRBV5-6|NA|TRBJ2-3
CASSRMRSGWPSTDTQYF
TGTGCCAGCAGCCGCATGAGGTCAGGGTGGCCCAGCACAGATACGCAGTATTTT
>TRBD1|TRBV15|NA|TRBJ2-5
CATRGTGAGETQYF
TGTGCCACCAGGGGGACAGGGGCAGGGGAGACCCAGTACTTC
>NA|TRBV6-5|NA|TRBJ2-7
CASSAVYEQYF
TGTGCCAGCAGCGCGGTCTACGAGCAGTACTTC
>TRBD2|TRBV11-3|NA|TRBJ2-5
CASSSRSGRRFLETQYF
TGTGCCAGCAGCTCTAGGTCCGGGAGGAGGTTTTTGGAGACCCAGTACTTC
>TRBD2|TRBV2|NA|TRBJ2-7
CASSQERESYEQYF
TGTGCCAGCAGTCAGGAGCGGGAGAGCTACGAGCAGTACTTC
>NA|TRBV11-2|NA|TRBJ2-5
CASSTFKTQYF
TGTGCCAGCAGCACATTTAAGACCCAGTACTTC
>TRBD2|TRBV5-1|NA|TRBJ2-1
CASSPGGAPYNEQFF
TGCGCCAGCAGCCCCGGGGGGGCCCCCTACAATGAGCAGTTCTTC
>NA|TRBV7-9|once|TRBJ1-3
CASSMNGGRTGNTIYF
TGTGCCAGCAGCATGAATGGGGGCCGGACTGGAAACACCATATATTTT
>TRBD1|TRBV4-1|NA|TRBJ2-3
CASSQEGSQGKDTQYF
TGCGCCAGCAGCCAGGAAGGTTCACAGGGGAAAGATACGCAGTATTTT
>TRBD1|TRBV11-2|NA|TRBJ2-7
CASSPRTGAYEQYF
TGTGCCAGCAGCCCCCGGACAGGGGCCTACGAGCAGTACTTC
>TRBD1|TRBV15|NA|TRBJ2-7
CATSRTGGAYEQYF
TGTGCCACCAGCAGGACAGGGGGCGCGTACGAGCAGTACTTC
>NA|TRBV7-9|NA|TRBJ2-2
CASSIRQGGTGELFF
TGTGCCAGCAGCATTAGACAGGGAGGCACCGGGGAGCTGTTTTTT
>NA|TRBV7-2|NA|TRBJ2-6
CASSLGGSGANVLTF
TGTGCCAGCAGCTTAGGAGGCTCTGGGGCCAACGTCCTGACTTTC
>NA|TRBV7-3|NA|TRBJ2-7
CASSLSGPLSYEQYF
TGTGCCAGCAGCTTAAGTGGGCCCCTCTCCTACGAGCAGTACTTC
>TRBD2|TRBV5-6|NA|TRBJ2-3
CASSSLAGVDTQYF
TGTGCCAGCAGCTCACTAGCGGGAGTGGATACGCAGTATTTT
>TRBD1|TRBV4-1|NA|TRBJ2-5
CASSHTSGQGQETQYF
TGCGCCAGCAGCCACACCAGTGGACAGGGCCAAGAGACCCAGTACTTC
>TRBD1|TRBV7-8|few|TRBJ2-7
CASSSTGVGTVSSYEQYF
TGTGCCAGCAGCTCGACAGGGGTTGGAACGGTATCCTCCTACGAGCAGTACTTC
>NA|TRBV7-3|NA|TRBJ2-1
CASSSSPGSDEQFF
TGTGCCAGCAGCTCTAGCCCCGGGTCTGATGAGCAGTTCTTC
>NA|TRBV28|NA|TRBJ1-5
CASSSTDSLNQPQHF
TGTGCCAGCAGCAGTACGGACAGCTTAAATCAGCCCCAGCATTTT
>NA|TRBV18|NA|TRBJ2-7
CASSPRQGKFYEQYF
TGTGCCAGCTCACCAAGGCAGGGAAAATTCTACGAGCAGTACTTC
>TRBD1|TRBV30|NA|TRBJ1-5
CAWGTVDFGPQHF
TGTGCCTGGGGGACAGTAGACTTCGGGCCCCAGCATTTT
>NA|TRBV5-1|NA|TRBJ2-4
CASSMTRDTKNIQYF
TGCGCCAGCAGCATGACCCGGGACACCAAAAACATTCAGTACTTC
>NA|TRBV5-1|NA|TRBJ1-1
CASSPRAVDTEAFF
TGCGCCAGCAGCCCGCGGGCGGTCGACACTGAAGCTTTCTTT
>NA|TRBV6-5|NA|TRBJ2-7
CASRLGGGDSYEQYF
TGTGCCAGCAGACTTGGGGGCGGTGACTCCTACGAGCAGTACTTC
>NA|TRBV19|medium-sized|TRBJ1-5
CASSPPRGRNQPQHF
TGTGCCAGTAGCCCCCCTCGAGGAAGGAATCAGCCCCAGCATTTT
>NA|TRBV11-3|once|TRBJ2-2
CASSLGLTEHTGELFF
TGTGCCAGCAGCTTAGGTCTGACAGAACACACCGGGGAGCTGTTTTTT
>NA|TRBV7-2|NA|TRBJ2-7
CASSSPRSSYEQYF
TGTGCCAGCAGCTCTCCCCGCAGCTCCTACGAGCAGTACTTC
>NA|TRBV7-2|NA|TRBJ2-3
CASSLVRWTTDTQYF
TGTGCCAGCAGCTTAGTTCGTTGGACAACAGATACGCAGTATTTT
>NA|TRBV4-1|once|TRBJ1-4
CASSQDKGATNEKLFF
TGCGCCAGCAGCCAAGACAAGGGGGCAACTAATGAAAAACTGTTTTTT
>NA|TRBV7-8|NA|TRBJ2-7
CASSFDRQTYEQYF
TGTGCCAGCAGCTTCGACAGGCAGACTTACGAGCAGTACTTC